This entry lists 12 T cell receptor beta chains sequenced from one sample in a study of T cells in localized non-small cell lung cancer. TCRdb's table, derived via immunoSEQ multiplex PCR, lists solely in-frame clones and lacks some. The table has 130,000 or so clones, more than 70% seen once. Sequencing was performed on peripheral blood, taken before any cancer treatment. All receptors come from a female donor older than 55 with stage I lung adenocarcinoma.

The table lists this clone with a count of one. The chain recombines TRBV19 with TRBJ1-2; D not certain. Germline V gene sequence: CDR1 LNHDA, CDR2 SQIVND (reference sequence). The CDR3 loop spans 14 amino acids. V was clipped by 7 bases and J by 1 base, with 13 bases between them. The CDR3 region has the DNA TGTGCCAGTACGGCAGGTACTGTTAACTATGGCTACACCTTC. This gives the protein CASTAGTVNYGYTF.

The rearrangement uses TRBV9 and TRBJ2-1, with 11 positions matching TRBD2. Germline V lookup: CDR1 SGDLS, CDR2 YYNGEE. The V gene end was trimmed by 3 bases and the J gene end by 4 bases; junction bases not matched to a gene: 3. This CDR3 is 15 amino acids long. This chain's CDR3 is CASSEGLAVYNEQFF. The CDR3 DNA reads as TGTGCCAGCAGCGAGGGACTAGCGGTGTACAATGAGCAGTTCTTC.

This sequence joins TRBV10-3 and TRBJ2-7, with 8 bases aligning to TRBD1. The CDR3 contains 12 residues. V gave up 8 bases and J gave up 5 bases; unmatched junction bases: 5. In germline, CDR1 is ENHRY, CDR2 SYGVKD. In DNA form, the CDR3 reads TGTGCCATCGGGACAGGCATCCACGAGCAGTACTTC. Its protein is CAIGTGIHEQYF.

The rearrangement uses TRBV27 and TRBJ2-3; a weak D match, TRBD2 (6 bases). The length of the CDR3 is 16 residues. Trimming removed 0 bases at V and 6 bases at J, with 16 bases between. Germline assignment: CDR1 MNHEY and CDR2 SMNVEV (reference sequence). The CDR3 DNA is TGTGCCAGCAGTTTATCGCCTGGCGGGACCCCTGATACGCAGTATTTT. Its translation is CASSLSPGGTPDTQYF.

V gene TRBV7-9 combines with J gene TRBJ1-2; D remains unclear. V lost 3 bases and J lost 6, with 11 bases in between. The CDR3 is 13 amino acids. CDR1 is SEHNR, CDR2 FQNEAQ, per germline (reference sequence). The CDR3 here is CASSFIGSNGYTF. CDR3 coding DNA: TGTGCCAGCAGCTTTATCGGGTCTAATGGCTACACCTTC.

V usage is TRBV7-8 and J usage is TRBJ2-1; 7 bases match TRBD2. The germline V gene encodes CDR1 SGHVS and CDR2 FQNEAQ. Germline trimming cut 1 base from V and 8 bases from J; bases unmatched to any gene: 11. The CDR3 has 16 amino acids. CDR3 region: CASSLVVGGPIHEQFF. Written as DNA, the CDR3 is TGTGCCAGCAGCTTAGTTGTGGGAGGGCCCATACATGAGCAGTTCTTC.

This chain uses TRBV29-1 with TRBJ2-1, with 7 bases matching TRBD1. Germline lookup yields CDR1 SQVTM and CDR2 ANQGSEA. This CDR3 is built from 12 residues. V dropped 7 bases and J dropped 4; count of bases not matched to a gene: 4. CDR3 amino acids: CSATTGYNEQFF. In DNA, the CDR3 is TGCAGCGCAACGACAGGGTACAATGAGCAGTTCTTC.

The chain uses TRBV2 and TRBJ2-1, with D tentatively TRBD2 (6 bases). V shed 6 bases and J shed 12 bases, with 18 bases lying between them. CDR1 SNHLY and CDR2 FYNNEI come from the germline V gene. CDR3 size: 13 residues. The CDR3 here is CASSSNSPEGQFF. CDR3 sequence (DNA): TGTGCCAGCAGCTCAAATAGCCCGGAGGGGCAGTTCTTC.

The sample holds one count of this clone. The CDR3 here is CASTQLAGGIGSGANVLTF. In DNA form, the CDR3 reads TGTGCCAGCACCCAACTAGCGGGAGGAATCGGCTCTGGGGCCAACGTCCTGACTTTC. The rearrangement links TRBV28 to TRBJ2-6; 12 nucleotides align to TRBD2. V lost 7 bases to trimming and J lost 0 bases; unmatched junction nucleotides: 10. Germline CDR1 MDHEN, CDR2 SYDVKM. CDR3 length: 19 residues.

The rearrangement links TRBV7-3 to TRBJ2-2; 15 nucleotides match TRBD2. Germline V gives CDR1 SGHTA, CDR2 FQGTGA. V was pared by 3 bases and J by 8 bases, with 4 bases of the junction left unmatched. CDR3 length: 16 residues. As DNA, the CDR3 is TGTGCCAGCAGCTTGGGACTAGCGGGAGGAGGAGGGGAGCTGTTTTTT. This sequence encodes CASSLGLAGGGGELFF.

This chain uses TRBV5-1 with TRBJ1-2; D call uncertain. V shed 0 bases and J shed 8 bases, with 11 bases lying between them. CDR1 is SGHRS, CDR2 YFSETQ, per germline. This CDR3 spans 13 amino acids. For the CDR3, the DNA is TGCGCCAGCAGCTTGGAGGTAGGAGGGGGCTACACCTTC. It yields the protein CASSLEVGGGYTF.

The J gene is TRBJ2-2, the V gene TRBV4-1; D possibly uses TRBD1 or TRBD2 (5 bases each). The ends were cut back, 1 base at V and 5 bases at J, with 14 bases in the middle. The germline V gene encodes CDR1 MGHRA and CDR2 YSYEKL. This CDR3 region has 16 residues. CDR3 amino acids: CASSQVGTPGTGELFF. In DNA, the CDR3 is TGCGCCAGCAGCCAAGTTGGGACCCCTGGGACCGGGGAGCTGTTTTTT.